This T cell receptor (beta chain) originates from a study of T-cell memory formation after mild COVID-19. One entry per CDR3 protein results from TCRdb running MiXCR on the 5' RACE reads. The data show 550,000 to 600,000 distinct CDR3 sequences, with about 20% seen just once and approximately 8.4% held by the top ten. This clonotype has just a few counts. The sequencing input was PBMCs or a T cell subset sorted from them (not recorded which). This sequence originates from an adult woman who had mild COVID-19 (a few samples of this study predate the infection). Cell type and time point are not known.

CDR3 in amino acids: CSARIISGTGELFF. In DNA, the CDR3 is TGCAGTGCTAGAATCATCTCGGGGACCGGGGAGCTGTTTTTT. V usage is TRBV20-1 and J usage is TRBJ2-2; maybe TRBD2 (5 bases). Trimming took off 2 bases at V and 5 bases at J, with 12 bases between the two ends. This CDR3 contains 14 residues. The germline CDR1 and CDR2 sequences are DFQATT and SNEGSKA (reference sequence).